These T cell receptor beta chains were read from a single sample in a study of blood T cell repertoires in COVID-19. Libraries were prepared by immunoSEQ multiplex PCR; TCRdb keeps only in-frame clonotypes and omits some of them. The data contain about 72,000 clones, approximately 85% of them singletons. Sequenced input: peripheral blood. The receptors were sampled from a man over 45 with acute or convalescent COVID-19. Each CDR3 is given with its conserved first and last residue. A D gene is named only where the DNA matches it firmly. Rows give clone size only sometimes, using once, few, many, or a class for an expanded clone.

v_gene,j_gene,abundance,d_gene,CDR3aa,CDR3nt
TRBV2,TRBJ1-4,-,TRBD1,CASSPGTANEKLFF,TGTGCCAGCAGCCCCGGGACAGCTAATGAAAAACTGTTTTTT
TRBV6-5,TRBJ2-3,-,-,CASSYGGQISTDTQYF,TGTGCCAGCAGTTACGGCGGGCAGATTAGCACAGATACGCAGTATTTT
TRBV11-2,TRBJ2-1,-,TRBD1,CASSLDRGNEQFF,TGTGCCAGCAGCTTGGACAGGGGCAATGAGCAGTTCTTC
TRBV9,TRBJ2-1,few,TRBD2,CASSVEGQRGNEQFF,TGTGCCAGCAGCGTTGAAGGGCAGCGGGGCAATGAGCAGTTCTTC
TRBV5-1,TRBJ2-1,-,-,CASSTSGGSSYNEQFF,TGCGCCAGCAGCACAAGTGGGGGGAGCTCCTACAATGAGCAGTTCTTC
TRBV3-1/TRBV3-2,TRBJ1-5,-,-,CASSQGGGNNQPQHF,TGTGCCAGCAGCCAAGGAGGGGGAAACAATCAGCCCCAGCATTTT
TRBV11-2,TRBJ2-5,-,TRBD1,CASSPTTGGSGETQYF,TGTGCCAGCAGCCCGACGACAGGGGGATCCGGAGAGACCCAGTACTTC
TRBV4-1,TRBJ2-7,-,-,CASSQDNGGEQYF,TGCGCCAGCAGCCAAGACAACGGAGGCGAGCAGTACTTC
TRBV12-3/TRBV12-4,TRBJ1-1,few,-,CASSFGGRFEAFF,TGTGCCAGCAGTTTCGGGGGGCGGTTTGAAGCTTTCTTT
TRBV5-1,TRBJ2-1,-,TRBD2,CASSPLGGSGGLSYNEQFF,TGCGCCAGCAGCCCCCTAGGAGGTAGCGGGGGCCTCTCCTACAATGAGCAGTTCTTC
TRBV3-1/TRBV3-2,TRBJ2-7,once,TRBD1,CASSQGTGSYEQYF,TGTGCCAGCAGCCAAGGGACAGGCTCCTACGAGCAGTACTTC
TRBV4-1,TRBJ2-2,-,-,CASSQVGGRLNTGELFF,TGCGCCAGCAGCCAAGTGGGGGGGCGGTTGAACACCGGGGAGCTGTTTTTT
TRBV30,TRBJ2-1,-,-,CAWSRKGGNEQFF,TGTGCCTGGAGTAGAAAGGGAGGTAATGAGCAGTTCTTC
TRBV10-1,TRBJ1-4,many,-,CASSDGRGNEKLFF,TGCGCCAGCAGTGATGGTAGGGGAAATGAAAAACTGTTTTTT
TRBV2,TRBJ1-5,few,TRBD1,CASRDRAAMPQHF,TGTGCCAGCAGAGACAGGGCCGCGATGCCCCAGCATTTT
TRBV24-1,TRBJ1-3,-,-,CATSDGRENWDTIYF,TGTGCCACCAGTGATGGCCGGGAAAATTGGGACACCATATATTTT
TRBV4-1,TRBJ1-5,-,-,CASSRNRDQPQHF,TGCGCCAGCAGCCGTAACAGGGATCAGCCCCAGCATTTT
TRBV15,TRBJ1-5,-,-,CATSRDGAAGRAQHF,TGTGCCACCAGCAGAGACGGGGCAGCGGGACGGGCCCAGCATTTT
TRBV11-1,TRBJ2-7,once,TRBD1,CASSRGQARYEQYF,TGTGCCAGCAGCCGAGGACAGGCGCGCTACGAGCAGTACTTC
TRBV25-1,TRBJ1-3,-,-,CASSEYFPGANSGNTIYF,TGTGCCAGCAGTGAATATTTCCCAGGTGCCAACTCTGGAAACACCATATATTTT
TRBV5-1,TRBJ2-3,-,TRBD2,CASTSTSGAYTDTQYF,TGCGCCAGCACCTCGACTAGCGGGGCCTACACAGATACGCAGTATTTT
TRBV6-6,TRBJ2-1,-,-,CASSSRPGYNEQFF,TGTGCCAGCAGTTCTCGGCCAGGATACAATGAGCAGTTCTTC
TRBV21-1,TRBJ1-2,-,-,CASSMMPGNYGYTF,TGTGCCAGCAGCATGATGCCAGGGAACTATGGCTACACCTTC
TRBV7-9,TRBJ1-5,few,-,CASRQNSNQPQHF,TGTGCCAGCAGGCAGAATAGCAATCAGCCCCAGCATTTT
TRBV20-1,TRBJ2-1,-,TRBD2,CSASELAGGINEQFF,TGCAGTGCTAGTGAACTAGCGGGGGGGATCAATGAGCAGTTCTTC
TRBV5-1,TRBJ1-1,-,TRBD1,CASSSQGGEAFF,TGCGCCAGCAGCTCACAGGGGGGTGAAGCTTTCTTT
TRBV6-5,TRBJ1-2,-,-,CASSSGSTDNYGYTF,TGTGCCAGCAGTTCCGGCTCGACAGATAACTATGGCTACACCTTC
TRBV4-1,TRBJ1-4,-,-,CASTTAGPANEKLFF,TGCGCCAGCACTACAGCGGGGCCTGCTAATGAAAAACTGTTTTTT
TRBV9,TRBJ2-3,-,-,CASSPRLTTDTQYF,TGTGCCAGCAGCCCGCGACTCACCACAGATACGCAGTATTTT
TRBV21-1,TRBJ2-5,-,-,CASSIGQGAWETQYF,TGTGCCAGCAGCATTGGACAGGGGGCGTGGGAGACCCAGTACTTC
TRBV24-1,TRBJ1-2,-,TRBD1,CATSDGTGGGYGYTF,TGTGCCACCAGTGATGGGACAGGGGGAGGCTATGGCTACACCTTC
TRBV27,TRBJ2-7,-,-,CASSPSGFGEQYF,TGTGCCAGCAGTCCCTCAGGGTTTGGGGAGCAGTACTTC
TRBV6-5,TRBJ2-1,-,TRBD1,CASSRDRPAEQFF,TGTGCCAGCAGCCGGGACAGGCCCGCTGAGCAGTTCTTC
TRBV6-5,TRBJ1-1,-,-,CASSYEGRSEAFF,TGTGCCAGCAGTTATGAGGGGAGGAGTGAAGCTTTCTTT
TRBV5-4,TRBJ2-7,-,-,CASSPAGTEQYF,TGTGCCAGCAGCCCCGCGGGGACCGAGCAGTACTTC
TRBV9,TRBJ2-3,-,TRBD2,CASSVEGLALGRTDTQYF,TGTGCCAGCAGCGTAGAGGGACTAGCCCTAGGACGCACAGATACGCAGTATTTT
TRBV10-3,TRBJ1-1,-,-,CAISEGGTEAFF,TGTGCCATCAGTGAGGGCGGGACTGAAGCTTTCTTT
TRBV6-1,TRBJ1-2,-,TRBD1,CASSEGQGRGYGYTF,TGTGCCAGCAGTGAAGGACAGGGGAGAGGCTATGGCTACACCTTC
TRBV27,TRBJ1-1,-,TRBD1,CASRTGNTEAFF,TGTGCCAGCCGGACAGGTAACACTGAAGCTTTCTTT
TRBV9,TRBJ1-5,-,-,CASSDIGGVNQPQHF,TGTGCCAGCAGCGATATCGGCGGCGTCAATCAGCCCCAGCATTTT
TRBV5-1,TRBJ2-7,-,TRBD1,CASSLGQGIYEQYF,TGCGCCAGCAGCTTGGGACAGGGGATATACGAGCAGTACTTC
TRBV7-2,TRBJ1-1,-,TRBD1,CASRWTGDANTEAFF,TGTGCCAGCAGGTGGACAGGCGATGCGAACACTGAAGCTTTCTTT
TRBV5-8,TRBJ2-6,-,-,CASSPREAGSGANVLTF,TGTGCCAGCAGCCCAAGGGAGGCGGGGTCTGGGGCCAACGTCCTGACTTTC
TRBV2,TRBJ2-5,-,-,CASSAGQQETQYF,TGTGCCAGCAGCGCTGGACAGCAAGAGACCCAGTACTTC
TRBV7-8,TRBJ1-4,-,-,CASNDRNEKLFF,TGTGCCAGCAACGACAGGAATGAAAAACTGTTTTTT
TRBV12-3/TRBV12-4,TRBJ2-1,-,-,CASSLTISNEQFF,TGTGCCAGCAGTTTGACTATTAGCAATGAGCAGTTCTTC
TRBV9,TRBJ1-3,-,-,CASSVHADSGNTIYF,TGTGCCAGCAGCGTCCATGCGGACTCTGGAAACACCATATATTTT
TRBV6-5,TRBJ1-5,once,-,CASSLLENQPQHF,TGTGCCAGCAGTTTACTAGAGAATCAGCCCCAGCATTTT
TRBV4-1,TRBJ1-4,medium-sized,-,CASSQEFSGRVDEKLFF,TGCGCCAGCAGCCAAGAATTTTCGGGCAGGGTCGATGAAAAACTGTTTTTT
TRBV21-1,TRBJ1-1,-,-,CASSKVEGVNTEAFF,TGTGCCAGCAGCAAAGTGGAGGGTGTGAACACTGAAGCTTTCTTT
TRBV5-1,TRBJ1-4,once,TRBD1,CASSLTPGTDGEKLFF,TGCGCCAGCAGCTTGACCCCCGGGACAGACGGCGAAAAACTGTTTTTT
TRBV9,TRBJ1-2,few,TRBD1,CASSGSDRGQYGYTF,TGTGCCAGCAGCGGCTCGGACAGGGGGCAATATGGCTACACCTTC
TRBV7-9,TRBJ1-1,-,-,CASSLGRMGAEAFF,TGTGCCAGCAGCTTAGGACGGATGGGCGCTGAAGCTTTCTTT
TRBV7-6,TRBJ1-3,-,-,CASSLTTGIKGNTIYF,TGTGCCAGCAGCCTAACTACAGGGATTAAAGGAAACACCATATATTTT
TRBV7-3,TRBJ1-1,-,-,CASSLTTGRIAEAFF,TGTGCCAGCAGCTTAACGACAGGAAGGATCGCTGAAGCTTTCTTT
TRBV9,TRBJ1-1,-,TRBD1,CASSVGKNRGGNTEAFF,TGTGCCAGCAGCGTTGGAAAAAACAGGGGCGGGAACACTGAAGCTTTCTTT
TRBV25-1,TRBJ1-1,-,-,CASSESRLRNTEAFF,TGTGCCAGCAGTGAATCCCGTCTTCGGAACACTGAAGCTTTCTTT
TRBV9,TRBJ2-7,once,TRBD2,CASSVSGGAREQYF,TGTGCCAGCAGCGTAAGCGGGGGGGCACGCGAGCAGTACTTC
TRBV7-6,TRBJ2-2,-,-,CASSPPALGTGELFF,TGTGCCAGCAGCCCTCCTGCGCTCGGCACCGGGGAGCTGTTTTTT